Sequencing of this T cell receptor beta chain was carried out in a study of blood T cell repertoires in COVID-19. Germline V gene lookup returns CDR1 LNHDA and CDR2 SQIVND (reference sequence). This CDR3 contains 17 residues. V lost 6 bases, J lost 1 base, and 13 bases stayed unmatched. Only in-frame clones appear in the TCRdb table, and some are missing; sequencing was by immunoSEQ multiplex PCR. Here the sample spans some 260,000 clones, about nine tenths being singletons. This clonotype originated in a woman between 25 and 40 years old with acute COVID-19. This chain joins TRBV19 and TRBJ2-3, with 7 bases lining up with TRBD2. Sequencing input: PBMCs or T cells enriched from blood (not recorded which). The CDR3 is CASSRNWGRDRTDTQYF. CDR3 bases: TGTGCCAGTAGCCGGAACTGGGGGAGGGACCGCACAGATACGCAGTATTTT.